This TCR beta chain is drawn from a study of blood T cell repertoires in COVID-19. The overall study: The samples span acute and convalescent COVID-19 from the United States, Italy and Spain.

In the original workflow: For nucleated cells, counts were estimated from reference gene primer amplification. Clones were sequenced by immunoSEQ multiplex PCR, and TCRdb holds only the in-frame ones, with some missing. Clone size and the V and J calls come from that table; the DNA yielded D and trimming. The data hold around 140,000 clones, with 88% observed a single time. This TCR was sampled from a man in his 70s with active COVID-19. The sequenced sample consisted of peripheral blood.

The CDR3, as DNA: TGTGCCAGCAGGGACAGTAGCAATAATTCACCCCTCCACTTT. Amino acids: CASRDSSNNSPLHF. The chain couples TRBV7-9 to TRBJ1-6; D perhaps matches TRBD1 (6 bases). This CDR3 comprises 14 residues. Trimming took 6 bases from V and 5 from J, leaving 11 bases between them. Per the germline V gene, CDR1 is SEHNR and CDR2 is FQNEAQ (reference sequence).